This record covers a single TCR beta chain. Seattle patients were enrolled during active infection and followed longitudinally. In the study's own analysis: Amplified reference gene primers provided the basis for estimating nucleated cell counts. The data were produced by immunoSEQ multiplex PCR, yet TCRdb's version contains in-frame clones alone and is incomplete. The DNA gave D and trimming, while V, J and clone size come from that table. The sample yields some 290,000 clones, about nine tenths seen once. The data stem from a study of blood T cell repertoires in COVID-19. The trim removed 2 bases at V and 6 bases at J, leaving 5 bases unmatched. The CDR3 covers 14 residues. Germline V gives CDR1 SGHNT, CDR2 YYREEE (reference sequence).

The sequence was collected from a woman in her 30s with COVID-19, enrolled during active disease. The material sequenced was peripheral blood. The chain employs TRBV5-4 and TRBJ1-5; 7 positions match TRBD1. The CDR3 DNA reads TGTGCCAGCAGCTTAGAGGGGGCCGGTCAGCCCCAGCATTTT. This sequence encodes CASSLEGAGQPQHF.